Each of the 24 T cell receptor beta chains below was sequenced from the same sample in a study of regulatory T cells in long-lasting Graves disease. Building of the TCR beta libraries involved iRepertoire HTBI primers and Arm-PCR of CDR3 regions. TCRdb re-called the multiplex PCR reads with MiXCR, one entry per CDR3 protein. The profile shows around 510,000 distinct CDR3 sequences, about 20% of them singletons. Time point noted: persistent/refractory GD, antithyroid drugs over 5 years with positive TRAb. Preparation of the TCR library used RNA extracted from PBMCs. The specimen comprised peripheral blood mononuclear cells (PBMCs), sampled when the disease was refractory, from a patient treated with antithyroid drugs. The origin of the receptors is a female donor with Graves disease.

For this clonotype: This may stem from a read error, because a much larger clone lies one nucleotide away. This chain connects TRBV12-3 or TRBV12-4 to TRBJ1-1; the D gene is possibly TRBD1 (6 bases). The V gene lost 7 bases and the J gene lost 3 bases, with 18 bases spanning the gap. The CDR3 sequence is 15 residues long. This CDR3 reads CASTPGGRVDTEAFF. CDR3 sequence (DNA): TGTGCCAGCACCCCGGGGGGCAGGGTGGACACTGAAGCTTTCTTT.

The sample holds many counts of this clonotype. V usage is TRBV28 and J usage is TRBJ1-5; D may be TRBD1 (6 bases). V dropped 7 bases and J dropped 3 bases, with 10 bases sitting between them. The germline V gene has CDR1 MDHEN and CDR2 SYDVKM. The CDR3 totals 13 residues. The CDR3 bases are TGTGCCAGCACGGGGGGCTTCAATCAGCCCCAGCATTTT. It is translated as CASTGGFNQPQHF.

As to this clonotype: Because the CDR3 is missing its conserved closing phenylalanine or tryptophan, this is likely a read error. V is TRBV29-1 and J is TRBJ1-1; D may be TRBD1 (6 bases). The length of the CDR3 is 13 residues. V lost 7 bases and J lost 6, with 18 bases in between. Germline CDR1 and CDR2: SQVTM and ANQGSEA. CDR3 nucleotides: TGCAGCGGGAGAATTACACAGGGCGCTGAAGCTTTCTCT. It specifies CSGRITQGAEAFS.

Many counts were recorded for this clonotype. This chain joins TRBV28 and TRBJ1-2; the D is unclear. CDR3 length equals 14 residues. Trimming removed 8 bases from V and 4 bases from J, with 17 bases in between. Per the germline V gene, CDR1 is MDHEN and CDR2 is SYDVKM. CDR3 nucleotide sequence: TGTGCCAGCGGAGAACTCGTCCCTGGCTATGGCTACACCTTC. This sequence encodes CASGELVPGYGYTF.

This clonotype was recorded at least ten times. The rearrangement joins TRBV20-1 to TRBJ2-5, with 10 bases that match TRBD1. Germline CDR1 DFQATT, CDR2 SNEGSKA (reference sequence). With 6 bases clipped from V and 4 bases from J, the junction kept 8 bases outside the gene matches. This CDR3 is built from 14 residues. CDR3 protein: CSAAGTGVGETQYF. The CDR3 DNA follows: TGCAGTGCGGCCGGGACAGGGGTTGGAGAGACCCAGTACTTC.

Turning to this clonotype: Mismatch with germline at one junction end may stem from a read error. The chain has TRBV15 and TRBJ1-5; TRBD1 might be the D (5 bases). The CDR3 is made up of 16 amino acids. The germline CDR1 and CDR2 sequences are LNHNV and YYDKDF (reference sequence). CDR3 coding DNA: TGTGCCCCCAGCAGGGACCTGGGGACGTCGCCTTCCCCCCAGCATTTT. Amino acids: CAPSRDLGTSPSPQHF.

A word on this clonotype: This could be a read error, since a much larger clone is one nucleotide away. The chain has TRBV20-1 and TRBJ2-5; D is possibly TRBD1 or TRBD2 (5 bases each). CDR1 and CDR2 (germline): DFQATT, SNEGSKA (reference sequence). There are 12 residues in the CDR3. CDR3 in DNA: TGCAGTGCTAGAGACCTAGGGGAGACCCAGCACTTC. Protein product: CSARDLGETQHF.

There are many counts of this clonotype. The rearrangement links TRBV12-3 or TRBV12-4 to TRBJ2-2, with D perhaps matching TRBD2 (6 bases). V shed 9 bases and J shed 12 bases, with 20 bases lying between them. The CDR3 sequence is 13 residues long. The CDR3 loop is CASSPPGRGKLFF. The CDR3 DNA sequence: TGTGCCAGTAGCCCACCGGGGCGGGGCAAGCTGTTTTTT.

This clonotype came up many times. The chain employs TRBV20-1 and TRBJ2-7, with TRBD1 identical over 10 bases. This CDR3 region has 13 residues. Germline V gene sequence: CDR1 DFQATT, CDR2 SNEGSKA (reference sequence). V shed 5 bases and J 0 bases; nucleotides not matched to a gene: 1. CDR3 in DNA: TGCAGTGCTTGGACAGGGGGCTCCTACGAGCAGTACTTC. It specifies CSAWTGGSYEQYF.

The CDR3 sequence: CASSLVIQSSYEQYF. CDR3 nucleotide sequence: TGTGCCAGCAGCTTAGTAATTCAGAGCTCCTACGAGCAGTACTTC. This sequence joins TRBV7-2 and TRBJ2-7; D unclear. V gave up 1 base and J gave up 0 bases, with 10 bases separating them. This CDR3 has 15 amino acids. Germline V gives CDR1 SGHTA, CDR2 FQGNSA.

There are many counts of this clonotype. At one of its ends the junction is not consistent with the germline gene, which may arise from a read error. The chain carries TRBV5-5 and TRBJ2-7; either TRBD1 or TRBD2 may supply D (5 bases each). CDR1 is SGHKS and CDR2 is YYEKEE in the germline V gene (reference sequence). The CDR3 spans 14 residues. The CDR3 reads CASSLRDRSYEQYF. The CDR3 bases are TGCGCCAGCAGCCTCCGGGACCGATCCTACGAGCAGTACTTC. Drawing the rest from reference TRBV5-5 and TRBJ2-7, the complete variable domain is DAGVTQSPTHLIKTRGQQVTLRCSPISGHKSVSWYQQVLGQGPQFIFQYYEKEERGRGNFPDRFSARQFPNYSSELNVNALLLGDSALYLCASSLRDRSYEQYFGPGTRLTVT.

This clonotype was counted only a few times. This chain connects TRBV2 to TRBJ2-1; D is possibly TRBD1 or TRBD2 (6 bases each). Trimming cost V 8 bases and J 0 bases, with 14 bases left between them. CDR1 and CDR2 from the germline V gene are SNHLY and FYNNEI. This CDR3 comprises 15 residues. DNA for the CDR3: TGTGCCAGCGGGGGGCAACTCCCCTCCTACAATGAGCAGTTCTTC. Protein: CASGGQLPSYNEQFF.

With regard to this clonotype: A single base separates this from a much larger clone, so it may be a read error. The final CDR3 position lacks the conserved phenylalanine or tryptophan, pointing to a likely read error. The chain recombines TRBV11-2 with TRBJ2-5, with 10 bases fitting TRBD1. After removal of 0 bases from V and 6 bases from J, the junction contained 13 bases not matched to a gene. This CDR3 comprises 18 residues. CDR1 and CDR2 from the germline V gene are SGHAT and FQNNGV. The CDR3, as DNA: TGTGCCAGCAGCTTAGATGTTAATTTTAGGACAGGGGGACAGACCCAGTACTCC. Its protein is CASSLDVNFRTGGQTQYS.

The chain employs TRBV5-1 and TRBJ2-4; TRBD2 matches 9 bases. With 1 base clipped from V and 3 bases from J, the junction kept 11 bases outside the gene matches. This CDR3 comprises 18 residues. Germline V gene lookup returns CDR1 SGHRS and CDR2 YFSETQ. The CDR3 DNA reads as TGCGCCAGCAGCTTGACCCTAGCGGGGACGTTAGGCAAAAACATTCAGTACTTC. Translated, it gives CASSLTLAGTLGKNIQYF.

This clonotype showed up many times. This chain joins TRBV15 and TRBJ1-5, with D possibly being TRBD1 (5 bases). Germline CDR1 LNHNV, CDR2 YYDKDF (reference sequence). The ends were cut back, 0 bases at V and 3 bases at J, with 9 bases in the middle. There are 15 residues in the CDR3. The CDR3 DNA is TGTGCCACCAGCAGAGATGCCAGGGTCAATCAGCCCCAGCATTTT. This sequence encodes CATSRDARVNQPQHF. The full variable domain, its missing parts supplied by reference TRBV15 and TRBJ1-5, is DAMVIQNPRYQVTQFGKPVTLSCSQTLNHNVMYWYQQKSSQAPKLLFHYYDKDFNNEADTPDNFQSRRPNTSFCFLDIRSPGLGDTAMYLCATSRDARVNQPQHFGDGTRLSIL.

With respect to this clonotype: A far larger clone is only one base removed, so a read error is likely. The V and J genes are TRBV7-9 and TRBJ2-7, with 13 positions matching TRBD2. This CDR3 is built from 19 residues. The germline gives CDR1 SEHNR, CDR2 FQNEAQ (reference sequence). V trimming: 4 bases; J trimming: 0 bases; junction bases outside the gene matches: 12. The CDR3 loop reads CASSSSRAGTSGNSYEQYF. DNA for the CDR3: TGTGCCAGCAGCTCCTCACGGGCCGGGACTAGCGGGAACTCCTACGAGCAGTACTTC.

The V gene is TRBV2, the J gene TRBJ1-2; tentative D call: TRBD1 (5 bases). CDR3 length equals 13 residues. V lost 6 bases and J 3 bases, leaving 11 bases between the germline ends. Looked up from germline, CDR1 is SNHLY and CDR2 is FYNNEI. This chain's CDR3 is CASRAGTDYGYTF. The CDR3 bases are TGTGCCAGCAGGGCCGGGACGGACTATGGCTACACCTTC.

The CDR3 DNA is TGCGCCAGCAGCCAAGGGGCTAGCGGGAACTACGAGCAGTACTTC. Its translation is CASSQGASGNYEQYF. This chain connects TRBV4-1 to TRBJ2-7; 9 bases are a match to TRBD2. There are 15 residues in the CDR3. Per germline, CDR1 MGHRA and CDR2 YSYEKL. Trimming took 1 base from V and 3 from J; bases not matched to a gene: 4.

CDR3 in amino acids: CASSPPGPRNYGYTF. CDR3 coding DNA: TGTGCCAGCAGCCCACCCGGGCCCAGGAACTATGGCTACACCTTC. The chain links TRBV11-3 to TRBJ1-2; D ambiguous. V lost 5 bases and J 2 bases, leaving 15 bases between the germline ends. Germline CDR1 and CDR2: SGHNT and YENEEA. There are 15 residues in the CDR3.

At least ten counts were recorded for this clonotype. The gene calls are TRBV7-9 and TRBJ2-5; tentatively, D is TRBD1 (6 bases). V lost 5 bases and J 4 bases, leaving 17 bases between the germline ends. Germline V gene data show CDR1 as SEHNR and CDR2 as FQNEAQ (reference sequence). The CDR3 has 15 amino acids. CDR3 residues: CASSTPAWGRETQYF. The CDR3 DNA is TGTGCCAGCAGCACCCCGGCCTGGGGGCGAGAGACCCAGTACTTC.

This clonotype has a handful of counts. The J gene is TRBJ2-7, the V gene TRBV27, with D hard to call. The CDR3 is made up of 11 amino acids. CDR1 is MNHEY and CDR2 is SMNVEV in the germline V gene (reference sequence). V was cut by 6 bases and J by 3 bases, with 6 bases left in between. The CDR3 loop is CASSNFYEQYF. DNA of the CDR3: TGTGCCAGCAGCAATTTCTACGAGCAGTACTTC.

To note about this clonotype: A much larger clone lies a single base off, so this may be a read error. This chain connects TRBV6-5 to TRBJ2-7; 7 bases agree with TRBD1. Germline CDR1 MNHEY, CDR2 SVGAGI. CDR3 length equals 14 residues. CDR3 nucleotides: TGTGTCAGCAGTTACCCCGGGACAGATTACGAGCAGTACTTC. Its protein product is CVSSYPGTDYEQYF.

The CDR3 DNA follows: TGTGCCAGCAGTAACATGGGGGGGGGGACTGAAGCTTTCTTT. Translation gives CASSNMGGGTEAFF. The V call is TRBV7-2, the J call TRBJ1-1; D is possibly TRBD1 (5 bases). Trimming removed 6 bases at V and 5 bases at J, with 16 bases between. Germline CDR1 SGHTA, CDR2 FQGNSA. CDR3 length: 14 amino acids.

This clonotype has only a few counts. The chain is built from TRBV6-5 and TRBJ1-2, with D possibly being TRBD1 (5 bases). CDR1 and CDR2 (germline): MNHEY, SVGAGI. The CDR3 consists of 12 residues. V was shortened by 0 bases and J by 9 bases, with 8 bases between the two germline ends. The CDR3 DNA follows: TGTGCCAGCAGTTACTCGGGACTCAGCTACACCTTC. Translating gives CASSYSGLSYTF.